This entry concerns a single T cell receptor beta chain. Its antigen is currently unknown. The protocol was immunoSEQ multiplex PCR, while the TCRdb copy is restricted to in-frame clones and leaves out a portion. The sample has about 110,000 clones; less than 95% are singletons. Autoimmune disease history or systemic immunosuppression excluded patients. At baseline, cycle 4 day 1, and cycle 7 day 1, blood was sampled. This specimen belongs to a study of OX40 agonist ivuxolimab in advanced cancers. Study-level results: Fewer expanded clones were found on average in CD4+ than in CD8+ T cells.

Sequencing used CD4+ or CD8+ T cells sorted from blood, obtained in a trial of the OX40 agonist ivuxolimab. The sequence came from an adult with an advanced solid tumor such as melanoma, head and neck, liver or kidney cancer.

In nucleotides, the CDR3 is TGCGCCAGCAGTTCGGACAGGGAGGTATGTCAGCCCCAGCATTTT. It codes for CASSSDREVCQPQHF. The chain is built from TRBV23-1 and TRBJ1-5, with 8 positions matching TRBD1. TRBV23-1 is designated an ORF whose function remains uncertain. Losses at the gene ends were 5 bases for V and 6 bases for J; bases not matched to a gene: 9. The CDR3 is 15 residues long.